A single sample is the source of the 27 T cell receptor beta chains below, sequenced in a study of spatial heterogeneity in lung cancer. Using its own MiXCR run on the 5' RACE reads, TCRdb lists one record per CDR3 protein. The repertoire has over 9,000 distinct CDR3 sequences, 12% of them found once; the top ten carry 39%. Findings and caveats of the study: Mutation tallies in tumors tracked expanded intratumoral alpha and beta TCR counts.

Time point meaning: sample taken at primary tumor resection. Antigen specificity for these receptors is unknown. The input for sequencing was lung tumor tissue, taken at surgery. The receptors come from a male donor with early-stage non-small cell lung cancer.

The chain carries TRBV2 and TRBJ2-7, with 7 bases aligning to TRBD1. Germline V gene sequence: CDR1 SNHLY, CDR2 FYNNEI. The CDR3 extends over 13 amino acids. The junction had 3 bases not matched to a gene; V was cut back by 4 bases and J by 3 bases. CDR3 in amino acids: CASSGDSGYEQYF. The CDR3 nucleotides read TGTGCCAGCAGTGGGGACAGCGGCTACGAGCAGTACTTC. The full variable domain, its missing parts supplied by reference TRBV2 and TRBJ2-7, is EPEVTQTPSHQVTQMGQEVILRCVPISNHLYFYWYRQILGQKVEFLVSFYNNEISEKSEIFDDQFSVERPDGSNFTLKIRSTKLEDSAMYFCASSGDSGYEQYFGPGTRLTVT.

The rearrangement uses TRBV2 and TRBJ2-3, with D tentatively TRBD1 (7 bases). The germline CDR1 and CDR2 sequences are SNHLY and FYNNEI. This CDR3 is 14 amino acids long. V was cut by 7 bases and J by 1 base, with 12 bases left in between. The CDR3 bases are TGTGCCAGCAACCAGGGGGAGGGCACAGATACGCAGTATTTT. It yields the protein CASNQGEGTDTQYF.

This clonotype came up many times. The chain uses TRBV5-4 and TRBJ1-5; D gene unclear. V lost 4 bases and J lost 4, with 6 bases in between. The CDR3 contains 12 residues. Germline CDR1 SGHNT, CDR2 YYREEE (reference sequence). The CDR3 DNA reads as TGTGCCAGCAGCGCTCCGAATCAGCCCCAGCATTTT. It encodes CASSAPNQPQHF.

This clonotype is judged medium-sized. V gene TRBV10-1 combines with J gene TRBJ2-3; 8 bases agree with TRBD1. The CDR3 is 13 amino acids. V dropped 6 bases and J dropped 4; count of bases not matched to a gene: 3. Germline V CDR1 and CDR2: WNHNN, SYGVQD (reference sequence). This chain's CDR3 is CASSDRGADTQYF. In DNA, the CDR3 is TGCGCCAGCAGCGACAGGGGAGCAGATACGCAGTATTTT.

This clonotype is a singleton in its sample. This rearrangement joins TRBV29-1 to TRBJ2-1; 8 bases fit TRBD1. CDR3 length: 12 amino acids. Germline assignment: CDR1 SQVTM and CDR2 ANQGSEA. After removal of 3 bases from V and 8 bases from J, the junction contained 3 bases not matched to a gene. The CDR3 bases are TGCAGCGTTGAGCGGACAGGGCATGAGCAGTTCTTC. This translates into CSVERTGHEQFF.

This clonotype turned up a few times. This rearrangement joins TRBV5-1 to TRBJ2-1; D may be TRBD1 (6 bases). CDR1 and CDR2 (germline): SGHRS, YFSETQ. V lost 9 bases to trimming and J lost 3 bases, with 13 bases between them. The CDR3 has 13 amino acids. Here the CDR3 reads CATQGSNYNEQFF. The CDR3 DNA reads as TGCGCCACACAGGGCTCTAACTACAATGAGCAGTTCTTC.

This clonotype was observed a few times. The genes are TRBV24-1 and TRBJ2-5, with TRBD2 matching over 8 bases. The CDR3 loop spans 14 amino acids. V was pared by 4 bases and J by 9 bases, with 9 bases of the junction left unmatched. Germline loops: CDR1 KGHDR, CDR2 SFDVKD. The CDR3 is CATSDSRLAWAQYF. The CDR3 DNA is TGTGCCACCAGTGACTCCCGACTAGCGTGGGCCCAGTACTTC.

The chain joins TRBV10-3 to TRBJ1-4; 10 nucleotides line up with TRBD1. The V and J ends lost 6 bases and 0 bases, in that order; junction bases with no gene match: 7. Germline V lookup: CDR1 ENHRY, CDR2 SYGVKD. CDR3 length equals 17 residues. The CDR3 spells CAIREGQGTSTNEKLFF. The CDR3 nucleotides read TGTGCCATCAGGGAGGGACAGGGGACGTCAACTAATGAAAAACTGTTTTTT.

This chain uses TRBV9 with TRBJ2-1, with no clear D. This CDR3 is built from 11 residues. Germline V gives CDR1 SGDLS, CDR2 YYNGEE. With 3 bases removed from V and 5 bases from J, the gap between germline ends came to 3 bases. CDR3 protein: CASSANNEQFF. CDR3 coding DNA: TGTGCCAGCAGCGCCAACAATGAGCAGTTCTTC.

This clonotype is medium-sized. This chain links TRBV27 with TRBJ2-1, with 10 bases identical to TRBD2. The CDR3 runs 14 residues. Germline V lookup: CDR1 MNHEY, CDR2 SMNVEV (reference sequence). V shed 5 bases and J 6 bases; nucleotides not matched to a gene: 4. CDR3 in DNA: TGTGCCAGCAGTCCGGGACTAGCGTTCAATGAGCAGTTCTTC. The encoded protein is CASSPGLAFNEQFF.

This clonotype appeared a few times. The V and J genes are TRBV28 and TRBJ2-7; the D gene is possibly TRBD1 (5 bases). Germline V gene data show CDR1 as MDHEN and CDR2 as SYDVKM. V lost 7 bases to trimming and J lost 5 bases, with 15 bases between them. This CDR3 is built from 13 residues. CDR3 DNA sequence: TGTGCCAGCAAATCGACAGAGCCTAACGAGCAGTACTTC. Translated: CASKSTEPNEQYF.

This clonotype was counted a few times. The chain carries TRBV5-4 and TRBJ2-1; the D gene is possibly TRBD1 (6 bases). The CDR3 totals 15 residues. CDR1 is SGHNT, CDR2 YYREEE, per germline (reference sequence). Deletions cut 2 bases from V and 3 bases from J, with 12 bases between. CDR3 protein: CASSLSGAGYNEQFF. Here the CDR3 DNA reads TGTGCCAGCAGCTTATCAGGGGCAGGCTACAATGAGCAGTTCTTC.

The CDR3: CSARLAGAYGYTF. DNA for the CDR3: TGCAGTGCTAGACTTGCAGGGGCCTATGGCTACACCTTC. The chain recombines TRBV20-1 with TRBJ1-2; D may be TRBD1 (6 bases). The V gene lost 2 bases and the J gene lost 4 bases, with 11 bases spanning the gap. Germline CDR1 and CDR2: DFQATT and SNEGSKA (reference sequence). CDR3 length: 13 amino acids.

The chain has TRBV27 and TRBJ2-3, with 8 positions matching TRBD2. Germline trimming cut 7 bases from V and 2 bases from J; bases unmatched to any gene: 8. CDR3 length equals 15 residues. The germline gives CDR1 MNHEY, CDR2 SMNVEV (reference sequence). The CDR3 DNA is TGTGCCAGCACCCTTCTCGGGGGGGACACAGATACGCAGTATTTT. Protein: CASTLLGGDTDTQYF.

The gene calls are TRBV7-2 and TRBJ2-7; D is unresolved. The CDR3 length is 16 residues. CDR1 and CDR2 from the germline V gene are SGHTA and FQGNSA. V dropped 1 base and J dropped 3 bases, with 16 bases sitting between them. As DNA, the CDR3 is TGTGCCAGCAGCTTAGGAAGCGCGCGGATCGGCTACGAGCAGTACTTC. This encodes CASSLGSARIGYEQYF.

This chain connects TRBV6-1 to TRBJ2-3, with D unclear. The CDR3 extends over 14 amino acids. Germline CDR1 is MNHNS and CDR2 is SASEGT. V was trimmed by 1 base and J by 0 bases, leaving 5 bases between them. Here the CDR3 reads CASSEEGSTDTQYF. DNA for the CDR3: TGTGCCAGCAGTGAAGAGGGAAGCACAGATACGCAGTATTTT.

This clonotype appeared a few times. This chain joins TRBV4-2 and TRBJ2-7; D call uncertain. The CDR3 totals 15 residues. Germline values: CDR1 LGHNA, CDR2 YNFKEQ. V lost 0 bases, J lost 5 bases, and 14 bases lay in between. CDR3: CASSQDHGPQDEQYF. The DNA for the CDR3 is TGTGCCAGCAGCCAAGATCATGGGCCTCAGGACGAGCAGTACTTC.

The chain has TRBV6-2 or TRBV6-3 and TRBJ2-7, with D unclear. The CDR3 length is 16 residues. Deletions cut 10 bases from V and 5 bases from J, with 27 bases between. Looked up from germline, CDR1 is MNHEY and CDR2 is SVGEGT. The CDR3 DNA reads as TGTGCCACCGAGGAGCCCGGATCAAAGAAGGTCCACGAGCAGTACTTC. This gives the protein CATEEPGSKKVHEQYF.

Only a few counts were recorded for this clonotype. The J gene is TRBJ2-3, the V gene TRBV12-3 or TRBV12-4, with 9 positions matching TRBD2. The CDR3 covers 17 residues. The V gene end was trimmed by 5 bases and the J gene end by 2 bases; junction bases not matched to a gene: 11. The CDR3 spells CASSGIAAGGYTDTQYF. The CDR3 bases are TGTGCCAGCAGTGGAATTGCGGCGGGGGGGTACACAGATACGCAGTATTTT.

This clonotype was observed at least ten times. The chain carries TRBV14 and TRBJ2-3, with 8 positions matching TRBD2. CDR1 SGHDN and CDR2 FVKESK come from the germline V gene. CDR3 length: 15 residues. V was pared by 1 base and J by 1 base, with 1 base of the junction left unmatched. The CDR3 region has the DNA TGTGCCAGCAGCCAAGGGCGGGGGGGCACAGATACGCAGTATTTT. Translated, it gives CASSQGRGGTDTQYF.

The chain uses TRBV6-2 or TRBV6-3 and TRBJ1-1; a weak D match, TRBD1 (6 bases). Trimming cost V 7 bases and J 0 bases, with 12 bases left between them. Germline V gene sequence: CDR1 MNHEY, CDR2 SVGEGT. This CDR3 spans 14 amino acids. CDR3 bases: TGTGCCAGCACGGGGGCTGGCGTGAACACTGAAGCTTTCTTT. Encoded protein: CASTGAGVNTEAFF.

V gene TRBV18 combines with J gene TRBJ2-7; TRBD2 matches 13 bases. The CDR3 has 16 amino acids. The germline gives CDR1 KGHSH, CDR2 LQKENI. The trim removed 2 bases at V and 0 bases at J, leaving 1 base unmatched. The CDR3 DNA is TGTGCCAGCTCACCAAGGACTAGCGGGAGCTCCTACGAGCAGTACTTC. It codes for CASSPRTSGSSYEQYF.

This chain uses TRBV7-2 with TRBJ2-1, with a possible D match to TRBD2 (7 bases). The germline V gene has CDR1 SGHTA and CDR2 FQGNSA. CDR3 length: 17 residues. V lost 6 bases and J lost 0, with 18 bases in between. This CDR3 reads CASRHTGGPSSYNEQFF. Written as DNA, the CDR3 is TGTGCCAGCAGGCATACCGGGGGGCCTAGCTCCTACAATGAGCAGTTCTTC.

The V and J genes are TRBV9 and TRBJ1-2, with TRBD1 matching 7 bases. This CDR3 is built from 14 residues. The V gene's germline CDR1 is SGDLS and CDR2 YYNGEE. Trimming cost V 4 bases and J 5 bases; bases outside gene matches: 8. The CDR3 DNA reads as TGTGCCAGCAGCTCCGGACAGGTCCGATATGGCTACACCTTC. It codes for CASSSGQVRYGYTF.

This clonotype was observed a handful of times. This chain uses TRBV5-1 with TRBJ2-5; D uncertain. The CDR3 extends over 14 amino acids. V shed 4 bases and J shed 1 base, with 11 bases lying between them. Germline V gives CDR1 SGHRS, CDR2 YFSETQ. This CDR3 reads CASSLRTPQETQYF. The CDR3 bases are TGCGCCAGCAGCCTCCGGACCCCCCAAGAGACCCAGTACTTC.

This clonotype was picked up many times. The chain couples TRBV6-2 or TRBV6-3 to TRBJ2-3; TRBD1 agrees at 9 bases. CDR1 is MNHEY, CDR2 SVGEGT, per germline. V lost 6 bases to trimming and J lost 4 bases; unmatched junction nucleotides: 2. The CDR3 covers 13 residues. CDR3 in DNA: TGTGCCAGCAGGGGACAGGGCGCAGATACGCAGTATTTT. Amino acids: CASRGQGADTQYF.

By sample fraction, this clonotype is medium-sized. The chain joins TRBV7-2 to TRBJ2-2; no clear D gene. The CDR3 has 11 amino acids. V was clipped by 5 bases and J by 6 bases, with 4 bases between them. The V gene's germline CDR1 is SGHTA and CDR2 FQGNSA. CDR3 loop: CASSRSGELFF. The CDR3 DNA follows: TGTGCCAGCAGCAGGTCCGGGGAGCTGTTTTTT.